What follows are 21 T cell receptor beta chains derived from one specimen sequenced in a study of blood T cell repertoires in COVID-19. Generated by immunoSEQ multiplex PCR, the TCRdb table keeps only in-frame clones and is missing some. Of roughly 380,000 clones listed, 88% were seen once; the top ten hold 0.95% to 1.1%. Sequencing input: PBMCs or T cells enriched from blood (not recorded which). Receptors originate from a woman aged 25 to 39 who had been exposed to COVID-19.

About this clone: The junction departs from the called germline gene at one end, perhaps through a read error. The chain has TRBV30 and TRBJ2-1, with 7 bases lining up with TRBD1. Germline CDR1 reads GTSNPN; CDR2 reads SVGIG (reference sequence). The CDR3 has 12 amino acids. CDR3 loop: CAWSSGQDEQFF. The CDR3 DNA follows: TGTGCCTGGAGTTCTGGACAGGATGAACAGTTCTTC.

V gene TRBV7-9 combines with J gene TRBJ1-2, with a possible D match to TRBD1 (6 bases). V gave up 5 bases and J gave up 5 bases, with 15 bases separating them. In germline, CDR1 is SEHNR, CDR2 FQNEAQ (reference sequence). The CDR3 contains 14 residues. This CDR3 is CASSIAGTQYGYTF. The DNA for the CDR3 is TGTGCCAGCAGCATCGCCGGGACACAGTATGGCTACACCTTC.

A word on this clone: This specimen includes other DNA sequences encoding the same CDR3. The J gene is TRBJ1-5, the V gene TRBV7-9; D not certain. Trimming removed 4 bases at V and 2 bases at J, with 3 bases between. The CDR3 spans 12 residues. Germline lookup yields CDR1 SEHNR and CDR2 FQNEAQ (reference sequence). CDR3 residues: CASSSGNQPQHF. The CDR3, as DNA: TGTGCCAGCAGCTCTGGCAATCAGCCCCAGCATTTT.

The chain links TRBV24-1 to TRBJ2-1; 7 bases are a match to TRBD2. The J segment lost 0 bases and the V segment lost 4 bases, leaving 5 bases of the junction unmatched. The V gene's germline CDR1 is KGHDR and CDR2 SFDVKD. The CDR3 sequence is 16 residues long. CDR3 loop: CATSDKSGTSYNEQFF. CDR3 nucleotide sequence: TGTGCCACCAGTGACAAAAGCGGGACCTCCTACAATGAGCAGTTCTTC.

This chain uses TRBV19 with TRBJ2-3, with D possibly matching TRBD2 (6 bases). The CDR3 contains 14 residues. Germline CDR1 LNHDA, CDR2 SQIVND (reference sequence). V lost 8 bases, J lost 3 bases, and 15 bases lay in between. The CDR3 nucleotides are TGTGCCAGTGCCCAGCGGGCGGATACAGATACGCAGTATTTT. Translating it yields CASAQRADTDTQYF.

The rearrangement joins TRBV30 to TRBJ2-7; 8 nucleotides line up with TRBD2. CDR1 GTSNPN and CDR2 SVGIG come from the germline V gene (reference sequence). V shed 1 base and J 4 bases; nucleotides not matched to a gene: 6. This CDR3 region has 14 residues. CDR3 nucleotide sequence: TGTGCCTGGAGTGCTAGACAGCGGGGGTACGAGCAGTACTTC. It yields the protein CAWSARQRGYEQYF. The entire variable domain, with the rest obtained from reference TRBV30 and TRBJ2-7, is as follows: SQTIHQWPATLVQPVGSPLSLECTVEGTSNPNLYWYRQAAGRGLQLLFYSVGIGQISSEVPQNLSASRPQDRQFILSSKKLLLSDSGFYLCAWSARQRGYEQYFGPGTRLTVT.

The J gene is TRBJ1-6, the V gene TRBV5-1; 12 bases match TRBD1. Germline trimming cut 3 bases from V and 9 bases from J; bases unmatched to any gene: 13. The CDR3 is 18 residues long. Germline V gene sequence: CDR1 SGHRS, CDR2 YFSETQ. CDR3 residues: CASSSGSGTGGAVSPLHF. The CDR3 nucleotides read TGCGCCAGCAGCTCAGGATCCGGGACAGGGGGCGCGGTTTCACCCCTCCACTTT.

The genes are TRBV3-1 (or the pseudogene TRBV3-2) and TRBJ2-7, with 7 bases lining up with TRBD1. This CDR3 has 14 residues. Trimming took 4 bases from V and 6 from J; bases not matched to a gene: 9. Germline CDR1 LGHDT, CDR2 YNNKEL (reference sequence). The CDR3 loop reads CASSLTSDRSEQYF. CDR3 bases: TGTGCCAGCAGCCTAACTTCGGACAGGTCCGAGCAGTACTTC.

The chain recombines TRBV7-8 with TRBJ2-1; 7 bases fit TRBD2. Germline CDR1 and CDR2: SGHVS and FQNEAQ. The CDR3 runs to 17 residues. V was pared by 5 bases and J by 6 bases, with 16 bases of the junction left unmatched. The CDR3: CASSGYPGGSRGNEQFF. As DNA, the CDR3 is TGTGCCAGCAGCGGATACCCGGGCGGGAGCCGAGGCAATGAGCAGTTCTTC.

This clone was recorded once. V usage is TRBV28 and J usage is TRBJ2-7; TRBD2 is a possible D gene (6 bases). The length of the CDR3 is 14 residues. V lost 2 bases and J lost 3, with 11 bases in between. The germline gives CDR1 MDHEN, CDR2 SYDVKM. The DNA for the CDR3 is TGTGCCAGCAGTTTAAGGGGACTGAACTACGAGCAGTACTTC. It codes for CASSLRGLNYEQYF.

V is TRBV10-3 and J is TRBJ1-2, with 8 bases aligning to TRBD1. Germline V gene lookup returns CDR1 ENHRY and CDR2 SYGVKD. J was trimmed by 4 bases and V by 2 bases; bases with no gene match: 6. The CDR3 consists of 15 residues. The CDR3 bases are TGTGCCATCAGTGAGGGGACAGGAAACATCTATGGCTACACCTTC. Its protein product is CAISEGTGNIYGYTF.

The chain has TRBV7-6 and TRBJ2-5; 11 nucleotides agree with TRBD1. The CDR3 spans 17 residues. Germline CDR1 is SGHVS and CDR2 is FNYEAQ. The V gene end was trimmed by 1 base and the J gene end by 7 bases; junction bases not matched to a gene: 11. CDR3 sequence reads: CASSLVKDRGRFGTQYF. The CDR3 DNA sequence: TGTGCCAGCAGCTTAGTGAAGGACAGGGGGCGGTTTGGGACCCAGTACTTC.

This clone appeared a single time. V and J are TRBV10-3 and TRBJ2-3; 7 bases match TRBD2. The CDR3 has 15 amino acids. The germline V gene has CDR1 ENHRY and CDR2 SYGVKD. Losses at the gene ends were 7 bases for V and 6 bases for J; bases not matched to a gene: 13. In DNA, the CDR3 is TGTGCCATCAAGGGACTGGCGGGAGAAGCGGATACGCAGTATTTT. Translating gives CAIKGLAGEADTQYF.

The gene calls are TRBV5-1 and TRBJ2-4, with D perhaps matching TRBD2 (5 bases). The CDR3 has 16 residues. The V gene's germline CDR1 is SGHRS and CDR2 YFSETQ. V was cut by 4 bases and J by 0 bases, with 14 bases left in between. CDR3 sequence: CASSRRTGIAKNIQYF. CDR3 DNA: TGCGCCAGCAGCCGCCGGACTGGGATAGCCAAAAACATTCAGTACTTC.

The V and J genes are TRBV6-1 and TRBJ1-5, with a possible D match to TRBD1 (6 bases). Germline V lookup: CDR1 MNHNS, CDR2 SASEGT. Trimming shortened V by 2 bases and J by 0 bases, and 23 bases separated the two germline ends. The CDR3 has 20 amino acids. CDR3 sequence reads: CASSEYLPVDRYFSNQPQHF. In nucleotides, the CDR3 is TGTGCCAGCAGTGAATATTTACCGGTGGACAGATACTTTAGCAATCAGCCCCAGCATTTT.

The sample holds many counts of this clone. The chain is built from TRBV27 and TRBJ2-5, with a tentative D call TRBD2 (6 bases). V lost 6 bases, J lost 4 bases, and 12 bases lay in between. Germline CDR1 and CDR2: MNHEY and SMNVEV (reference sequence). This CDR3 has 13 residues. CDR3 protein: CASSWAGRETQYF. The DNA for the CDR3 is TGTGCCAGCAGCTGGGCGGGGAGAGAGACCCAGTACTTC.

The chain's CDR3 is CASSQESGYRDIKLFF. For the CDR3, the DNA is TGCGCCAGCAGCCAAGAATCGGGCTACAGGGACATAAAACTGTTTTTT. J is TRBJ1-4 and V is TRBV4-1; D is possibly TRBD1 (6 bases). Trimming removed 0 bases at V and 10 bases at J, with 18 bases between. This CDR3 is 16 amino acids long. Germline CDR1 and CDR2: MGHRA and YSYEKL.

This chain links TRBV28 with TRBJ1-2, with 7 bases that match TRBD1. Germline V CDR1 and CDR2: MDHEN, SYDVKM. Trimming removed 6 bases from V and 8 bases from J; junction bases left unmatched: 9. This CDR3 region has 13 residues. Here the CDR3 DNA reads TGTGCCAGCAGGACGACAGGGACGGGGGGCTACACCTTC. Translation: CASRTTGTGGYTF.

The V gene is TRBV6-1, the J gene TRBJ2-2; a possible D gene is TRBD2 (5 bases). V was clipped by 5 bases and J by 7 bases, with 11 bases between them. The CDR3 length is 13 residues. Germline CDR1 MNHNS, CDR2 SASEGT. The CDR3 DNA sequence: TGTGCCAGCAGTCTGACGGCGGGCGGGGAGCTGTTTTTT. As protein: CASSLTAGGELFF.

The rearrangement uses TRBV10-3 and TRBJ1-1, with D uncertain. The CDR3 spans 13 residues. V was trimmed by 7 bases and J by 8 bases, leaving 17 bases between them. Germline V gives CDR1 ENHRY, CDR2 SYGVKD. This CDR3 is CAIMGASNGEAFF. The DNA of the CDR3 is TGTGCCATCATGGGAGCGTCAAATGGGGAAGCTTTCTTT.

The chain links TRBV27 to TRBJ2-5; TRBD1 aligns across 11 bases. The CDR3 is 14 amino acids. The V and J ends lost 5 bases and 5 bases, in that order; junction bases with no gene match: 4. Germline V gene sequence: CDR1 MNHEY, CDR2 SMNVEV (reference sequence). In DNA form, the CDR3 reads TGTGCCAGCAGTGACTGGGACAGGGGGGAGACCCAGTACTTC. Protein sequence: CASSDWDRGETQYF.